This T cell receptor beta chain was recovered during a study of T-cell memory formation after mild COVID-19. TCRdb redid the calling of the 5' RACE reads with MiXCR, one entry per CDR3 protein. The repertoire includes around 340,000 distinct CDR3 sequences, roughly 15% of them detected once, and 22% sits in the top ten. The germline gives CDR1 MDHEN, CDR2 SYDVKM. CDR3 size: 14 residues. V lost 6 bases and J lost 4, with 15 bases in between. V usage is TRBV28 and J usage is TRBJ1-2; D not resolved. Source material: PBMCs or a T cell subset sorted from them (not recorded which). The TCR comes from a man between 18 and 29 years old who had mild COVID-19 (a few samples of this study predate the infection). Cell type and time point are not known. The CDR3 loop reads CASSGGLQLYGYTF. CDR3 nucleotide sequence: TGTGCCAGCAGCGGCGGGCTGCAGCTCTATGGCTACACCTTC.